The 16 T cell receptor beta chains reported below all come from one sample, sequenced in a study of CD8 T cells in ankylosing spondylitis. Study-level findings and limits: A TCR beta motif of 8 or 9 highly homologous variants appeared characteristic of ankylosing spondylitis blood.

These receptors' antigens are unknown. TCRdb reanalysed the 5' RACE reads using MiXCR and keeps one entry per CDR3 protein. Among about 90,000 distinct CDR3 sequences listed, approximately 9.6% were seen once. The sequenced sample was blood, either unsorted or a sorted T cell fraction (not recorded which). All receptors derive from a male donor with ankylosing spondylitis.

In this sample, this clonotype turned up a few times. This chain links TRBV7-8 with TRBJ2-1, with TRBD2 matching 7 bases. Trimming cost V 0 bases and J 1 base; bases outside gene matches: 12. This CDR3 has 19 amino acids. The germline CDR1 and CDR2 sequences are SGHVS and FQNEAQ. In DNA, the CDR3 is TGTGCCAGCAGCTTAGCGCCGGGACTACGGCGGGAGTCCTACAATGAGCAGTTCTTC. The encoded protein is CASSLAPGLRRESYNEQFF.

This clonotype was recorded at least ten times. The chain joins TRBV7-8 to TRBJ2-1, with D perhaps TRBD1 (5 bases). The CDR3 length is 14 residues. CDR1 is SGHVS and CDR2 is FQNEAQ in the germline V gene. V lost 3 bases, J lost 5 bases, and 11 bases lay in between. The CDR3 DNA follows: TGTGCCAGCAGCTTTGCAGGGTATAACAATGAGCAGTTCTTC. It codes for CASSFAGYNNEQFF.

There are many counts of this clonotype. The V call is TRBV15, the J call TRBJ2-7; 7 positions agree with TRBD2. Germline CDR1 and CDR2: LNHNV and YYDKDF (reference sequence). This CDR3 has 16 amino acids. J was trimmed by 3 bases and V by 2 bases; bases with no gene match: 10. The CDR3 is CATSRPKMGLIYEQYV. Here the CDR3 DNA reads TGTGCCACCAGCAGACCTAAAATGGGACTAATCTACGAGCAGTACGTC.

This clonotype showed up just a few times. The chain combines TRBV4-1 with TRBJ2-2; no clear D. V was clipped by 4 bases and J by 13 bases, with 31 bases between them. Germline CDR1 MGHRA, CDR2 YSYEKL. The CDR3 runs to 18 residues. CDR3 bases: TGCGCCAGCAGCCTACAGAAGACATCTCGAGACTCCGCTTGGGGGCTGTTTTTT. Its translation is CASSLQKTSRDSAWGLFF.

This clonotype occurred a few times. V is TRBV20-1 and J is TRBJ2-7, with D maybe TRBD2 (6 bases). The CDR3 extends over 14 amino acids. V shed 0 bases and J shed 4 bases, with 13 bases lying between them. Germline V CDR1 and CDR2: DFQATT, SNEGSKA (reference sequence). As DNA, the CDR3 is TGCAGTGCTAGAGATCGTGGGACTGGATACGAGCAGTACTTC. It specifies CSARDRGTGYEQYF.

This clonotype was recorded a few times. The J gene is TRBJ2-4, the V gene TRBV9; 8 positions agree with TRBD2. V shed 0 bases, J shed 6 bases, and the junction held 8 bases outside the gene matches. The CDR3 totals 16 residues. The germline V gene has CDR1 SGDLS and CDR2 YYNGEE. DNA for the CDR3: TGTGCCAGCAGCGTAGCTCGCGGGCTAGCGGGAAACATTCAGTACTTC. Translated: CASSVARGLAGNIQYF.

This clonotype was seen ten or more times. The gene calls are TRBV29-1 and TRBJ1-2, with 9 bases fitting TRBD1. Germline values: CDR1 SQVTM, CDR2 ANQGSEA. The CDR3 is made up of 13 amino acids. V lost 4 bases to trimming and J lost 2 bases; unmatched junction nucleotides: 2. The CDR3 sequence is CSVAGQGNYGYTF. The CDR3 nucleotides are TGCAGCGTTGCTGGACAGGGGAACTATGGCTACACCTTC.

This clonotype appeared many times. V is TRBV4-1 and J is TRBJ2-1; TRBD2 is a possible D gene (5 bases). Germline lookup yields CDR1 MGHRA and CDR2 YSYEKL. The ends were cut back, 0 bases at V and 4 bases at J, with 10 bases in the middle. The CDR3 consists of 15 residues. The CDR3 coding sequence is TGCGCCAGCAGCCAAGACGGGGTTCTTTACAATGAGCAGTTCTTC. This sequence encodes CASSQDGVLYNEQFF.

This clonotype was observed many times. This chain connects TRBV12-3 or TRBV12-4 to TRBJ2-1; 9 bases fit TRBD1. CDR3 length equals 14 residues. J was trimmed by 7 bases and V by 5 bases; bases with no gene match: 6. CDR3 in DNA: TGTGCCAGCAGTCCGGGACAGGGTCGGAATGAGCAGTTCTTC. Protein: CASSPGQGRNEQFF.

In the case of this clonotype: Given the absence of the conserved phenylalanine or tryptophan at the CDR3 end, a read error is likely. The chain is built from TRBV7-9 and TRBJ2-1; 9 bases align to TRBD2. CDR3 length: 14 amino acids. Germline CDR1 reads SEHNR; CDR2 reads FQNEAQ (reference sequence). V gave up 4 bases and J gave up 9 bases; unmatched junction bases: 7. This chain's CDR3 is CASSSGLAFREQFI. In nucleotides, the CDR3 is TGTGCCAGCAGCTCGGGACTAGCATTCCGTGAGCAGTTCATC.

This clonotype occurred a few times. This chain links TRBV7-9 with TRBJ2-7; 9 bases fit TRBD1. Germline V lookup: CDR1 SEHNR, CDR2 FQNEAQ (reference sequence). There are 17 residues in the CDR3. V lost 5 bases and J lost 2; bases outside the gene matches: 13. CDR3: CASSPPPGQGRTYEQYV. CDR3 DNA sequence: TGTGCCAGCAGCCCCCCTCCCGGACAGGGGAGGACCTACGAGCAGTACGTC.

This clonotype was seen a few times. This sequence joins TRBV7-8 and TRBJ2-7, with D uncertain. The CDR3 extends over 13 amino acids. Germline CDR1 reads SGHVS; CDR2 reads FQNEAQ. V lost 4 bases and J 2 bases, leaving 9 bases between the germline ends. The CDR3: CASSSDTAYEQYV. CDR3 DNA sequence: TGTGCCAGCAGCTCTGACACCGCCTACGAGCAGTACGTC.

The chain joins TRBV4-1 to TRBJ2-7; D uncertain. From germline, CDR1 is MGHRA and CDR2 YSYEKL. The V and J ends lost 1 base and 1 base respectively, with 5 bases between them. CDR3 length equals 13 residues. As DNA, the CDR3 is TGCGCCAGCAGCCAAGTCTTATCCTACGAGCAGTACTTC. Translating gives CASSQVLSYEQYF.

This chain connects TRBV24-1 to TRBJ1-2; D call uncertain. The CDR3 contains 14 residues. The ends were cut back, 0 bases at V and 4 bases at J, with 8 bases in the middle. Germline CDR1 is KGHDR and CDR2 is SFDVKD. CDR3 residues: CATSDLRVAYGYTF. CDR3 coding DNA: TGTGCCACCAGTGATTTGAGGGTAGCCTATGGCTACACCTTC.

This clonotype was picked up many times. The rearrangement uses TRBV15 and TRBJ2-5; D remains ambiguous. CDR3 length equals 13 residues. CDR1 LNHNV and CDR2 YYDKDF come from the germline V gene (reference sequence). Trimming left V 1 base short and J 1 base short, with 4 bases between. The CDR3 bases are TGTGCCACCAGCAGAGTTCCCCAAGAGACCCAGTACTTC. It translates to CATSRVPQETQYF.

The table lists this clonotype with a few counts. The chain couples TRBV4-2 to TRBJ2-1; 9 bases fit TRBD1. The CDR3 runs 16 residues. Germline V lookup: CDR1 LGHNA, CDR2 YNFKEQ. V lost 0 bases, J lost 4 bases, and 4 bases stayed unmatched. The CDR3 bases are TGTGCCAGCAGCCAAGATAGTGGGACAGGGTACAATGAGCAGTTCTTC. Translating it yields CASSQDSGTGYNEQFF.